This record looks at one TCR beta chain sequence and its context. The sample belongs to a study of blood T cell repertoires in COVID-19. As for the study in general: Italy, Spain and the United States were the sources of the convalescent and acute COVID-19 samples. T cells, B-cell-depleted T cells, or PBMCs provided the cDNA or gDNA that served as material.

The ends lost 7 bases at V and 5 bases at J; junction bases unmatched: 9. CDR1 is SNHLY, CDR2 FYNNEI, per germline. There are 15 residues in the CDR3. The authors' processing: It was from reference gene primer amplification that nucleated cell counts were estimated. Produced via immunoSEQ multiplex PCR; TCRdb's table is partial and in-frame only. V, J and clone size reflect that table, while D and trimming were determined from the DNA. The profile shows under 300,000 clones, 88% of them singletons. Input material: PBMCs or T cells enriched from blood (not recorded which). The sequence was obtained from a woman aged 45-65 years who had recovered from COVID-19. V and J are TRBV2 and TRBJ2-2, with 8 bases lining up with TRBD2. DNA of the CDR3: TGTGCCAGCAAGGGGAGCGGGAGATCTACCGGGGAGCTGTTTTTT. Residues: CASKGSGRSTGELFF.